The rows below give T cell receptor beta chains drawn from one sample of a study of OX40 agonist ivuxolimab in advanced cancers. The protocol was immunoSEQ multiplex PCR, while the TCRdb copy is restricted to in-frame clones and leaves out a portion. The sample carries 80,000 to 95,000 clones, roughly 93% recorded once. The specimen comprised CD4+ or CD8+ T cells sorted from blood, sampled in a trial of the OX40 agonist ivuxolimab. These receptors were obtained from an adult with an advanced solid tumor such as melanoma, head and neck, liver or kidney cancer. CDR3s include the opening cysteine and the closing phenylalanine or tryptophan. D genes are given only for firm matches. Not all rows give a size; the values are once, few, many and, for expanded clones, a class.

v_gene: TRBV30; j_gene: TRBJ2-6; abundance: NA; d_gene: TRBD1; CDR3aa: CAWSGQGATNVLTF; CDR3nt: TGTGCCTGGAGTGGACAGGGGGCGACCAACGTCCTGACTTTC
v_gene: TRBV19; j_gene: TRBJ2-5; abundance: NA; d_gene: NA; CDR3aa: CASSTGTVRETQYF; CDR3nt: TGTGCCAGTAGTACCGGGACGGTGAGGGAGACCCAGTACTTC
v_gene: TRBV4-3; j_gene: TRBJ2-1; abundance: NA; d_gene: NA; CDR3aa: CASSQGVYNEQFF; CDR3nt: TGCGCCAGCAGCCAAGGGGTATACAATGAGCAGTTCTTC
v_gene: TRBV7-9; j_gene: TRBJ1-4; abundance: NA; d_gene: TRBD1; CDR3aa: CASSFAQTGEGEKLFF; CDR3nt: TGTGCCAGCAGCTTCGCTCAAACAGGGGAGGGTGAAAAACTGTTTTTT
v_gene: TRBV5-3; j_gene: TRBJ2-7; abundance: NA; d_gene: NA; CDR3aa: CARSLSDCSYEQYF; CDR3nt: TGTGCCAGAAGCCTCTCGGACTGCTCCTACGAGCAGTACTTC
v_gene: TRBV5-1; j_gene: TRBJ2-3; abundance: NA; d_gene: TRBD2; CDR3aa: CASSLGLAGPSTDTQYF; CDR3nt: TGCGCCAGCAGCCTGGGACTAGCGGGACCTAGCACAGATACGCAGTATTTT
v_gene: TRBV2; j_gene: TRBJ2-1; abundance: once; d_gene: NA; CDR3aa: CASMWAPNNEQFF; CDR3nt: TGTGCCAGCATGTGGGCCCCCAACAATGAGCAGTTCTTC
v_gene: TRBV18; j_gene: TRBJ1-2; abundance: NA; d_gene: NA; CDR3aa: CASSPSETVYGYTF; CDR3nt: TGTGCCAGCTCACCGTCCGAGACAGTCTATGGCTACACCTTC
v_gene: TRBV2; j_gene: TRBJ2-2; abundance: NA; d_gene: TRBD1; CDR3aa: CASISGTGVTGELFF; CDR3nt: TGTGCCAGCATCTCCGGGACAGGGGTCACCGGGGAGCTGTTTTTT
v_gene: TRBV19; j_gene: TRBJ1-1; abundance: NA; d_gene: TRBD1; CDR3aa: CASSLTGINTEAFF; CDR3nt: TGTGCCAGTAGCCTGACAGGGATAAACACTGAAGCTTTCTTT
v_gene: TRBV28; j_gene: TRBJ2-1; abundance: NA; d_gene: TRBD1; CDR3aa: CASSLPGQGTNEQFF; CDR3nt: TGTGCCAGCAGTTTACCGGGACAGGGGACAAATGAGCAGTTCTTC
v_gene: TRBV5-1; j_gene: TRBJ2-1; abundance: NA; d_gene: TRBD2; CDR3aa: CASSPGTSVHNEQFF; CDR3nt: TGCGCCAGCAGCCCCGGGACTAGCGTTCACAATGAGCAGTTCTTC
v_gene: TRBV7-6; j_gene: TRBJ2-7; abundance: NA; d_gene: NA; CDR3aa: CASSLGEEVQYF; CDR3nt: TGTGCCAGCAGCTTAGGAGAGGAAGTGCAGTACTTC
v_gene: TRBV18; j_gene: TRBJ1-3; abundance: NA; d_gene: NA; CDR3aa: CASSPGVFNTIYF; CDR3nt: TGTGCCAGCTCACCGGGGGTTTTCAACACCATATATTTT
v_gene: TRBV30; j_gene: TRBJ1-2; abundance: NA; d_gene: NA; CDR3aa: CAWSARQAYYGYTF; CDR3nt: TGTGCCTGGAGTGCCAGACAGGCCTACTATGGCTACACCTTC
v_gene: TRBV5-1; j_gene: TRBJ2-7; abundance: NA; d_gene: TRBD2; CDR3aa: CASSPRGESSYEQYF; CDR3nt: TGCGCCAGCAGCCCGCGGGGGGAAAGCTCCTACGAGCAGTACTTC
v_gene: TRBV29-1; j_gene: TRBJ2-1; abundance: NA; d_gene: TRBD2; CDR3aa: CSVSTSGYNEQFF; CDR3nt: TGCAGCGTTTCAACTAGCGGGTACAATGAGCAGTTCTTC
v_gene: TRBV4-3; j_gene: TRBJ1-2; abundance: NA; d_gene: NA; CDR3aa: CASSQDRVGVYGYTF; CDR3nt: TGCGCCAGCAGCCAAGATCGGGTGGGGGTCTATGGCTACACCTTC
v_gene: TRBV5-6; j_gene: TRBJ1-1; abundance: NA; d_gene: NA; CDR3aa: CASSLVGVEDAFF; CDR3nt: TGTGCCAGCAGCTTGGTTGGCGTAGAGGATGCTTTCTTT
v_gene: TRBV29-1; j_gene: TRBJ2-1; abundance: NA; d_gene: NA; CDR3aa: CSVERDRSYNEQFF; CDR3nt: TGCAGCGTTGAGAGGGACCGAAGTTACAATGAGCAGTTCTTC
v_gene: TRBV7-2; j_gene: TRBJ1-2; abundance: NA; d_gene: NA; CDR3aa: CASTDTFYGYTF; CDR3nt: TGTGCCAGCACGGACACCTTCTATGGCTACACCTTC
v_gene: TRBV5-1; j_gene: TRBJ2-7; abundance: NA; d_gene: TRBD1; CDR3aa: CASSPGGTGSIEQYF; CDR3nt: TGCGCCAGCAGCCCAGGTGGGACAGGGTCCATCGAGCAGTACTTC
v_gene: TRBV18; j_gene: TRBJ2-7; abundance: NA; d_gene: TRBD1; CDR3aa: CASSPPGQGSYEQYF; CDR3nt: TGTGCCAGCTCACCTCCCGGACAGGGTTCCTACGAGCAGTACTTC
v_gene: TRBV7-9; j_gene: TRBJ1-1; abundance: NA; d_gene: NA; CDR3aa: CASSLLGDHMNTEAFF; CDR3nt: TGTGCCAGCAGCTTACTAGGGGACCACATGAACACTGAAGCTTTCTTT
v_gene: TRBV7-9; j_gene: TRBJ2-2; abundance: few; d_gene: TRBD2; CDR3aa: CASSLGLDYTGELFF; CDR3nt: TGTGCCAGCAGCTTGGGACTAGACTACACCGGGGAGCTGTTTTTT
v_gene: TRBV27; j_gene: TRBJ2-1; abundance: NA; d_gene: NA; CDR3aa: CASSLTAPNLGQFF; CDR3nt: TGTGCCAGCAGTTTAACGGCTCCCAATCTTGGGCAGTTCTTC
v_gene: TRBV18; j_gene: TRBJ1-4; abundance: NA; d_gene: NA; CDR3aa: CASSPRTNEKLFF; CDR3nt: TGTGCCAGCTCACCACGGACTAATGAAAAACTGTTTTTT
v_gene: TRBV23-1; j_gene: TRBJ2-7; abundance: NA; d_gene: TRBD2; CDR3aa: CASSQPGTTTYEQYF; CDR3nt: TGCGCCAGCAGTCAACCAGGGACTACTACCTACGAGCAGTACTTC
v_gene: TRBV7-6; j_gene: TRBJ2-7; abundance: NA; d_gene: TRBD2; CDR3aa: CASSLGPSGSYEQYF; CDR3nt: TGTGCCAGCAGCTTAGGGCCTAGCGGCTCCTACGAGCAGTACTTC
v_gene: TRBV27; j_gene: TRBJ2-5; abundance: few; d_gene: TRBD2; CDR3aa: CASSPIPGLAGGQGTQYF; CDR3nt: TGTGCCAGCAGTCCGATTCCCGGACTAGCGGGGGGGCAAGGGACCCAGTACTTC
v_gene: TRBV28; j_gene: TRBJ2-2; abundance: NA; d_gene: NA; CDR3aa: CASTLGGTGELFF; CDR3nt: TGTGCCAGCACCTTGGGTGGGACCGGGGAGCTGTTTTTT
v_gene: TRBV9; j_gene: TRBJ2-3; abundance: NA; d_gene: NA; CDR3aa: CASSAVGGRADTQYF; CDR3nt: TGTGCCAGCAGCGCCGTGGGCGGTAGGGCAGATACGCAGTATTTT
v_gene: TRBV10-1; j_gene: TRBJ2-7; abundance: NA; d_gene: TRBD1; CDR3aa: CASRSDRTSYEQYF; CDR3nt: TGCGCCAGCAGATCGGACAGGACATCCTACGAGCAGTACTTC
v_gene: TRBV27; j_gene: TRBJ1-4; abundance: NA; d_gene: TRBD1; CDR3aa: CASSTDRVISATNEKLFF; CDR3nt: TGTGCCAGCAGTACGGACAGGGTTATATCTGCAACTAATGAAAAACTGTTTTTT
v_gene: TRBV7-2; j_gene: TRBJ2-7; abundance: NA; d_gene: TRBD1; CDR3aa: CASSPPGQGPYEQYF; CDR3nt: TGTGCCAGCAGCCCTCCGGGACAGGGCCCCTACGAGCAGTACTTC
v_gene: TRBV5-8; j_gene: TRBJ1-2; abundance: NA; d_gene: NA; CDR3aa: CASSLTDRYYGYTF; CDR3nt: TGTGCCAGCAGCCTTACCGACCGGTACTATGGCTACACCTTC
v_gene: TRBV27; j_gene: TRBJ1-6; abundance: NA; d_gene: TRBD1; CDR3aa: CASRRTGNNSPLHF; CDR3nt: TGTGCCAGCAGGAGGACAGGGAACAATTCACCCCTCCACTTT
v_gene: TRBV6-1; j_gene: TRBJ2-3; abundance: NA; d_gene: NA; CDR3aa: CASSEMGDTQYF; CDR3nt: TGTGCCAGCAGTGAAATGGGGGATACGCAGTATTTT
v_gene: TRBV6-1; j_gene: TRBJ2-7; abundance: NA; d_gene: TRBD1; CDR3aa: CASSGRDRGAYEQYF; CDR3nt: TGTGCCAGCAGTGGCCGGGACAGGGGCGCCTACGAGCAGTACTTC
v_gene: TRBV5-1; j_gene: TRBJ2-6; abundance: NA; d_gene: TRBD1; CDR3aa: CASSRTGGGGANVLTF; CDR3nt: TGCGCCAGCAGCCGAACAGGGGGAGGTGGGGCCAACGTCCTGACTTTC
v_gene: TRBV7-2; j_gene: TRBJ2-2; abundance: NA; d_gene: TRBD1; CDR3aa: CASSFDRVAGELFF; CDR3nt: TGTGCCAGCAGCTTCGACAGGGTAGCCGGGGAGCTGTTTTTT
v_gene: TRBV2; j_gene: TRBJ2-3; abundance: NA; d_gene: NA; CDR3aa: CASSEALYSRTDTQYF; CDR3nt: TGTGCCAGCAGTGAAGCGCTGTACAGCCGTACAGATACGCAGTATTTT
v_gene: TRBV19; j_gene: TRBJ2-1; abundance: NA; d_gene: TRBD2; CDR3aa: CASSILTSGTYNEQFF; CDR3nt: TGTGCCAGTAGTATCCTCACTAGCGGGACCTACAATGAGCAGTTCTTC
v_gene: TRBV11-2; j_gene: TRBJ1-2; abundance: few; d_gene: TRBD1; CDR3aa: CASSWDSYGYTF; CDR3nt: TGTGCCAGCAGCTGGGACAGCTATGGCTACACCTTC
v_gene: TRBV18; j_gene: TRBJ2-3; abundance: NA; d_gene: NA; CDR3aa: CASSSIGSSYTDTQYF; CDR3nt: TGTGCCAGCTCATCTATTGGGTCTAGCTACACAGATACGCAGTATTTT
v_gene: TRBV18; j_gene: TRBJ1-5; abundance: NA; d_gene: TRBD1; CDR3aa: CASSPRDSAAGSNQPQHF; CDR3nt: TGTGCCAGCTCACCCAGGGACAGCGCCGCAGGGAGCAATCAGCCCCAGCATTTT
v_gene: TRBV27; j_gene: TRBJ1-4; abundance: NA; d_gene: NA; CDR3aa: CASRRNEKLFF; CDR3nt: TGTGCCAGCCGACGCAATGAAAAACTGTTTTTT
v_gene: TRBV7-6; j_gene: TRBJ2-7; abundance: once; d_gene: TRBD2; CDR3aa: CASSSGTSGSYEQYF; CDR3nt: TGTGCCAGCAGCTCCGGGACTAGCGGGAGCTACGAGCAGTACTTC
v_gene: TRBV10-3; j_gene: TRBJ2-7; abundance: NA; d_gene: TRBD1; CDR3aa: CAISELGTGSYEQYF; CDR3nt: TGTGCCATCAGTGAGTTGGGGACAGGGTCCTACGAGCAGTACTTC
v_gene: TRBV9; j_gene: TRBJ1-1; abundance: NA; d_gene: NA; CDR3aa: CASRGQGGTEAFF; CDR3nt: TGTGCCAGCAGAGGGCAGGGCGGCACTGAAGCTTTCTTT
v_gene: TRBV5-6; j_gene: TRBJ2-7; abundance: NA; d_gene: NA; CDR3aa: CASSPGDGHAQYF; CDR3nt: TGTGCCAGCAGCCCGGGGGACGGCCACGCGCAGTACTTC
v_gene: TRBV6-6; j_gene: TRBJ2-3; abundance: few; d_gene: TRBD2; CDR3aa: CASSLAGVGQDTQYF; CDR3nt: TGTGCCAGCAGTTTAGCGGGAGTCGGTCAGGATACGCAGTATTTT
v_gene: TRBV19; j_gene: TRBJ2-7; abundance: NA; d_gene: NA; CDR3aa: CASTPTTSHYEQYF; CDR3nt: TGTGCCAGTACCCCGACAACCTCCCACTACGAGCAGTACTTC